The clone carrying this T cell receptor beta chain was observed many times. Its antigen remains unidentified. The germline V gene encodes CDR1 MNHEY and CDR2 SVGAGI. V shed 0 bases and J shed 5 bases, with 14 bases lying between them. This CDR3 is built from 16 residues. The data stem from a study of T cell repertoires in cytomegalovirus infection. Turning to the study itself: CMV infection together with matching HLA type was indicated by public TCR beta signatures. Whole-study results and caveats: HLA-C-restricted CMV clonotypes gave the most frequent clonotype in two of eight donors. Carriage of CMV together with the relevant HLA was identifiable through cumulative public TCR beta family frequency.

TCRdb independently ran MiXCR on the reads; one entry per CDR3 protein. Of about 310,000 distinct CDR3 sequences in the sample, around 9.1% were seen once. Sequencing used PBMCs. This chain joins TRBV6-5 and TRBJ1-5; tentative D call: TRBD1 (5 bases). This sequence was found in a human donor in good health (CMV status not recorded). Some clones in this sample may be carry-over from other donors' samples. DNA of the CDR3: TGTGCCAGCAGTTACTCGTTTTCAGGGTTCGATCAGCCCCAGCATTTT. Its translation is CASSYSFSGFDQPQHF.